Listed below are T cell receptor beta chains from one sample, sequenced in a study of CD8 T cells in ankylosing spondylitis. MiXCR, run by TCRdb on the 5' RACE reads, gives a single entry per CDR3 protein. The sample gives about 140,000 distinct CDR3 sequences, around a third of which show up once; approximately 5.9% is in the top ten. The sequencing input was synovial fluid, either unsorted or a sorted T cell fraction (not recorded which). All receptors come from a male donor with ankylosing spondylitis. Both conserved end residues are part of each CDR3. The order of the fields is V gene, D gene, clone size, J gene, CDR3 DNA, CDR3 protein. D genes are given only for firm matches. Expanded clones get a size class; other rows say once, few or many, or leave the size out.

V gene: TRBV5-4
D gene: TRBD1
clone size: .
J gene: TRBJ2-1
CDR3 DNA: TGTGCCAGCAGCTCCCCCCCAGGGGGCCGCAATGAGCAGTTCTTC
CDR3 protein: CASSSPPGGRNEQFF

V gene: TRBV6-1
D gene: .
clone size: .
J gene: TRBJ2-7
CDR3 DNA: TGTGCCAGCAGTGTAGCGCCGGCAGCAAACTCCTACGAGCAGTACTTC
CDR3 protein: CASSVAPAANSYEQYF

V gene: TRBV20-1
D gene: TRBD2
clone size: few
J gene: TRBJ2-7
CDR3 DNA: TGCAGTGCGTATCGAGCGGGAGGCGAGCAGTACTTC
CDR3 protein: CSAYRAGGEQYF

V gene: TRBV20-1
D gene: .
clone size: few
J gene: TRBJ2-3
CDR3 DNA: TGCAGTGCTCTGAACATAGCGGTGCGATCCACAGATACGCAGTATTTT
CDR3 protein: CSALNIAVRSTDTQYF

V gene: TRBV18
D gene: .
clone size: once
J gene: TRBJ2-5
CDR3 DNA: TGTGCCAGCTCAAAGGGACTGGGAGAGACCCAGTACTTC
CDR3 protein: CASSKGLGETQYF

V gene: TRBV2
D gene: .
clone size: .
J gene: TRBJ2-7
CDR3 DNA: TGTGCCAGCAGTGACGCGGACGAGCAGTACTTC
CDR3 protein: CASSDADEQYF

V gene: TRBV2
D gene: .
clone size: .
J gene: TRBJ2-1
CDR3 DNA: TGTGCCAGCAGTGCGGAGGGTTCCTCCTACAATGAGCAGTTCTTC
CDR3 protein: CASSAEGSSYNEQFF

V gene: TRBV29-1
D gene: TRBD2
clone size: .
J gene: TRBJ2-1
CDR3 DNA: TGCAGCGCCTCGGCCTTTACTAGCGCTAGCTCCTACAATGAGCAGTTCTTC
CDR3 protein: CSASAFTSASSYNEQFF

V gene: TRBV6-1
D gene: .
clone size: .
J gene: TRBJ2-3
CDR3 DNA: TGTGCCAGCAGTAGGAAAACAGGCACAGATACGCAGTATTTT
CDR3 protein: CASSRKTGTDTQYF

V gene: TRBV12-3/TRBV12-4
D gene: .
clone size: .
J gene: TRBJ1-3
CDR3 DNA: TGTGCCAGCGATACAATCTCTGGAAACACCATATATTTT
CDR3 protein: CASDTISGNTIYF

V gene: TRBV6-5
D gene: .
clone size: medium-sized
J gene: TRBJ1-5
CDR3 DNA: TGTGCCAGCAGCCCACGGTCGGGAGGCAATCAGCCCCAGCATTTT
CDR3 protein: CASSPRSGGNQPQHF

V gene: TRBV5-4
D gene: .
clone size: many
J gene: TRBJ1-1
CDR3 DNA: TGTGCCAGCAGCTTGGGTCAGGGGTGGAACACTGAAGCTTTCTTT
CDR3 protein: CASSLGQGWNTEAFF

V gene: TRBV5-6
D gene: TRBD1
clone size: .
J gene: TRBJ1-5
CDR3 DNA: TGTGCCAGCAGACGACAGGGATTGGGCAATCAGCCCCAGCATTTT
CDR3 protein: CASRRQGLGNQPQHF

V gene: TRBV4-2
D gene: .
clone size: .
J gene: TRBJ2-1
CDR3 DNA: TGTGCCAGCAGCTCCGGGACTGGAGGGGGAAATGAGCAGTTCTTC
CDR3 protein: CASSSGTGGGNEQFF

V gene: TRBV28
D gene: .
clone size: .
J gene: TRBJ2-7
CDR3 DNA: TGTGCCAGCAGAACCACAGGGAACGAGCAGTACTTC
CDR3 protein: CASRTTGNEQYF

V gene: TRBV6-4
D gene: TRBD2
clone size: .
J gene: TRBJ2-3
CDR3 DNA: TGTGCCAGCAGTTACACGGGACTAGCGGGGGAACCTAGCACAGATACGCAGTATTTT
CDR3 protein: CASSYTGLAGEPSTDTQYF

V gene: TRBV20-1
D gene: .
clone size: .
J gene: TRBJ2-7
CDR3 DNA: TGCAGTGCTAGAGTGGCGGGGACTGAGCAGTACTTC
CDR3 protein: CSARVAGTEQYF

V gene: TRBV6-1
D gene: .
clone size: few
J gene: TRBJ2-7
CDR3 DNA: TGTGCCAGCAGTGGCGACAGTTACGAGCAGTACTTC
CDR3 protein: CASSGDSYEQYF

V gene: TRBV24-1
D gene: TRBD1
clone size: .
J gene: TRBJ1-1
CDR3 DNA: TGTGCCACCAGTGACCAGACGACAGGGGGCCGGACTGAAGCTTTCTTT
CDR3 protein: CATSDQTTGGRTEAFF

V gene: TRBV7-8
D gene: .
clone size: .
J gene: TRBJ2-3
CDR3 DNA: TGTGCCAGCAGCTTATTACATCGTAGCACAGATACGCAGTATTTT
CDR3 protein: CASSLLHRSTDTQYF

V gene: TRBV20-1
D gene: .
clone size: .
J gene: TRBJ1-6
CDR3 DNA: TGCAGTGCCAGCGGCCCCCCAAATTCACCCCTCCACTTT
CDR3 protein: CSASGPPNSPLHF

V gene: TRBV25-1
D gene: .
clone size: .
J gene: TRBJ2-3
CDR3 DNA: TGTGCCAGCTCCCCGGTGAAGGGTTCAGATACGCAGTATTTT
CDR3 protein: CASSPVKGSDTQYF

V gene: TRBV29-1
D gene: .
clone size: .
J gene: TRBJ2-7
CDR3 DNA: TGCAGCGTTGGTGATAGCGCCACCTACGAGCAGTACTTC
CDR3 protein: CSVGDSATYEQYF

V gene: TRBV14
D gene: .
clone size: .
J gene: TRBJ1-1
CDR3 DNA: TGTGCCAGCAGCCAAGAACCACAGGTCGCTTTATATACTGAAGCTTTCTTT
CDR3 protein: CASSQEPQVALYTEAFF

V gene: TRBV20-1
D gene: .
clone size: .
J gene: TRBJ2-1
CDR3 DNA: TGCAGTGCTAGCGGGGAGGCTGAGCAGTTCTTC
CDR3 protein: CSASGEAEQFF

V gene: TRBV20-1
D gene: .
clone size: few
J gene: TRBJ2-7
CDR3 DNA: TGCAGTGCTAGCCGGTCGACCGAATCCTACGAGCAGTACTTC
CDR3 protein: CSASRSTESYEQYF

V gene: TRBV10-3
D gene: TRBD1
clone size: .
J gene: TRBJ2-2
CDR3 DNA: TGTGCCATCGGGCGGACAGGGAGCACCGGGGAGCTGTTTTTT
CDR3 protein: CAIGRTGSTGELFF

V gene: TRBV4-3
D gene: TRBD2
clone size: .
J gene: TRBJ2-5
CDR3 DNA: TGCGCCAGCAGCCAAGATTGGGGGGGGTTGGTTGCCCAGTACTTC
CDR3 protein: CASSQDWGGLVAQYF

V gene: TRBV2
D gene: TRBD1
clone size: .
J gene: TRBJ2-7
CDR3 DNA: TGTGCCAGCAGCACAGGGGAAGAGTCCGAGCAGTACTTC
CDR3 protein: CASSTGEESEQYF

V gene: TRBV11-2
D gene: .
clone size: .
J gene: TRBJ1-1
CDR3 DNA: TGTGCCAGCAGCCTAAGCAGGGACACTGAAGCTTTCTTT
CDR3 protein: CASSLSRDTEAFF

V gene: TRBV21-1
D gene: .
clone size: .
J gene: TRBJ1-5
CDR3 DNA: TGTGCCAGCAGCAAAGACAGGGGTCAGCCCCAGCATTTT
CDR3 protein: CASSKDRGQPQHF

V gene: TRBV12-3/TRBV12-4
D gene: .
clone size: .
J gene: TRBJ1-2
CDR3 DNA: TGTGCCAGCAGTTTCCCCGGGGCGAGAGGCTATGGCTACACCTTC
CDR3 protein: CASSFPGARGYGYTF

V gene: TRBV12-3/TRBV12-4
D gene: .
clone size: .
J gene: TRBJ1-1
CDR3 DNA: TGTGCCAGCAGACTGTCAGGGGTGAACACTGAAGCTTTCTTT
CDR3 protein: CASRLSGVNTEAFF

V gene: TRBV18
D gene: .
clone size: .
J gene: TRBJ2-3
CDR3 DNA: TGTGCCAGCTCACCACCGACTAGAACAGATACGCAGTATTTT
CDR3 protein: CASSPPTRTDTQYF

V gene: TRBV15
D gene: .
clone size: few
J gene: TRBJ1-4
CDR3 DNA: TGTGCCACCAGCAGAGCGACGGGTAATGAAAAACTGTTTTTT
CDR3 protein: CATSRATGNEKLFF

V gene: TRBV7-2
D gene: .
clone size: few
J gene: TRBJ2-2
CDR3 DNA: TGTGCCAGCAGCCCCGGACCCTCCAGTGGGGAGCTGTTTTTT
CDR3 protein: CASSPGPSSGELFF

V gene: TRBV6-2/TRBV6-3
D gene: .
clone size: many
J gene: TRBJ1-1
CDR3 DNA: TGTGCCAGTAGAGAGGGCGGGGGTACCACTGAAGCTTTCTTT
CDR3 protein: CASREGGGTTEAFF

V gene: TRBV30
D gene: .
clone size: few
J gene: TRBJ2-2
CDR3 DNA: TGTGCCTGGAGGAACGGGGAGCTGTTTTTT
CDR3 protein: CAWRNGELFF

V gene: TRBV6-5
D gene: TRBD1
clone size: few
J gene: TRBJ2-5
CDR3 DNA: TGTGCCAGCCGGGACAGGGGAGAGACCCAGTACTTC
CDR3 protein: CASRDRGETQYF

V gene: TRBV29-1
D gene: TRBD2
clone size: .
J gene: TRBJ2-5
CDR3 DNA: TGCAGCGGACTAGCCTACGGGACCCAGTACTTC
CDR3 protein: CSGLAYGTQYF

V gene: TRBV27
D gene: .
clone size: .
J gene: TRBJ2-2
CDR3 DNA: TGTGCCAGCAGTCGGACGGGGGCGGGGACGAACACCGGGGAGCTGTTTTTT
CDR3 protein: CASSRTGAGTNTGELFF

V gene: TRBV28
D gene: .
clone size: few
J gene: TRBJ2-7
CDR3 DNA: TGTGCCAGCAGTTTAAGCGGCCCTATGGAGTGGGAGCAGTACTTC
CDR3 protein: CASSLSGPMEWEQYF

V gene: TRBV11-3
D gene: TRBD1
clone size: medium-sized
J gene: TRBJ2-1
CDR3 DNA: TGTGCCAGCAGCTTACAGGGACAGGGAAACTACAATGAGCAGTTCTTC
CDR3 protein: CASSLQGQGNYNEQFF

V gene: TRBV29-1
D gene: .
clone size: .
J gene: TRBJ2-7
CDR3 DNA: TGCAGCGTTGAAGAGGGTGGGGGATACGAGCAGTACTTC
CDR3 protein: CSVEEGGGYEQYF

V gene: TRBV19
D gene: TRBD1
clone size: few
J gene: TRBJ1-1
CDR3 DNA: TGTGCAAGTACCTACAGGACAGGGGCGATGAACACTGAAGCTTTCTTT
CDR3 protein: CASTYRTGAMNTEAFF

V gene: TRBV2
D gene: TRBD2
clone size: many
J gene: TRBJ2-3
CDR3 DNA: TGTGCCAGCAGGGCCGGGACTAGCGCAGATACGCAGTATTTT
CDR3 protein: CASRAGTSADTQYF

V gene: TRBV10-3
D gene: .
clone size: .
J gene: TRBJ2-1
CDR3 DNA: TGTGCCATCAGTGAAGGGGATACCTACAATGAGCAGTTCTTC
CDR3 protein: CAISEGDTYNEQFF

V gene: TRBV7-2
D gene: TRBD2
clone size: .
J gene: TRBJ2-3
CDR3 DNA: TGTGCCAGCAGTACGGGACTAGCGGGAGCCTTCACAGATACGCAGTATTTT
CDR3 protein: CASSTGLAGAFTDTQYF